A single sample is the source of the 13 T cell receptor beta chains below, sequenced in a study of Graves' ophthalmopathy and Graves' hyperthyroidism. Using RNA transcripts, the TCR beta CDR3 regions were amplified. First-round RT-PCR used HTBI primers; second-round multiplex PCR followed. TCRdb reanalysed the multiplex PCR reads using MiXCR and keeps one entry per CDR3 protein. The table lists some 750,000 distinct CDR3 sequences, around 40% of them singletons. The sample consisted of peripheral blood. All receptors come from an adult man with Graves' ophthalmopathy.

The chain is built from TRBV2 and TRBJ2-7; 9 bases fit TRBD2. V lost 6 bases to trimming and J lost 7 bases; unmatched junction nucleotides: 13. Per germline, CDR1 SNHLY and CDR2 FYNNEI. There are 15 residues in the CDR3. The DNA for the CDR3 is TGTGCCAGCAGAACAGAGCGGGGGGCCTACAATGAGCAGTACTTC. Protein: CASRTERGAYNEQYF.

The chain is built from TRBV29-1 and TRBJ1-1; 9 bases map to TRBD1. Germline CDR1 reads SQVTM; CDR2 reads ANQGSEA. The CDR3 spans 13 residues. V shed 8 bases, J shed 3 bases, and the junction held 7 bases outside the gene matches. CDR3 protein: CSRLQGAHTEAFF. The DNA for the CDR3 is TGCAGCCGCCTACAGGGGGCTCACACTGAAGCTTTCTTT.

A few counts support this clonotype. Written as DNA, the CDR3 is TGTGCCACCAGTCCAGAGGGTGGGGCGGCCGGGGAGCTGTTTTTT. Translated: CATSPEGGAAGELFF. The V gene is TRBV24-1, the J gene TRBJ2-2, with D perhaps being TRBD1 or TRBD2 (5 bases each). Germline assignment: CDR1 KGHDR and CDR2 SFDVKD. Trimming shortened V by 6 bases and J by 6 bases, and 16 bases separated the two germline ends. This CDR3 has 15 amino acids.

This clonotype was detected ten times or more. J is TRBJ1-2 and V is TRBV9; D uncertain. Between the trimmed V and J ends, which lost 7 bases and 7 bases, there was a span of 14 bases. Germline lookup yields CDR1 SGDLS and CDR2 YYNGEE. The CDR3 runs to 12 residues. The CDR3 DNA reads TGTGCCAGCGCTAAGACCGAGGGTGGCTACACCTTC. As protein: CASAKTEGGYTF.

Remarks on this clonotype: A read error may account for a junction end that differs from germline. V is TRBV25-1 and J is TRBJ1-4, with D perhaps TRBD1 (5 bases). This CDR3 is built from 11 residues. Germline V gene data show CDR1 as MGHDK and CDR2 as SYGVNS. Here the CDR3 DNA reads TGTGCCAGCAGTGACCAATTACGGGACGTCTTT. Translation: CASSDQLRDVF. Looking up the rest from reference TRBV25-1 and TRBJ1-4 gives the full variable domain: EADIYQTPRYLVIGTGKKITLECSQTMGHDKMYWYQQDPGMELHLIHYSYGVNSTEKGDLSSESTVSRIRTEHFPLTLESARPSHTSQYLCASSDQLRDVFGSGTQLSVL.

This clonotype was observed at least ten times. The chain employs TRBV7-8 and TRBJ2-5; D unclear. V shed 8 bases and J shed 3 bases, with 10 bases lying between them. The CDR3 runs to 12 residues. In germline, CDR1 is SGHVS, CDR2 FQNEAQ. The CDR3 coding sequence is TGTGCCAGCCGTCAATTAGAAGAGACCCAGTACTTC. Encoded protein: CASRQLEETQYF. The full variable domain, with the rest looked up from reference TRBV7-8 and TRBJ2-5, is GAGVSQSPRYKVAKRGQDVALRCDPISGHVSLFWYQQALGQGPEFLTYFQNEAQLDKSGLPSDRFFAERPEGSVSTLKIQRTQQEDSAVYLCASRQLEETQYFGPGTRLLVL.

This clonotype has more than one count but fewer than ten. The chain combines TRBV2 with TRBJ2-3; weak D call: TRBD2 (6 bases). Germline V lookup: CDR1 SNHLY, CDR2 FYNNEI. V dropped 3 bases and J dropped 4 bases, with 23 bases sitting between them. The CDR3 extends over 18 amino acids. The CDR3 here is CASSDPQLSGRWADTQYF. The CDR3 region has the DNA TGTGCCAGCAGTGATCCCCAGTTAAGCGGGCGGTGGGCAGATACGCAGTATTTT.

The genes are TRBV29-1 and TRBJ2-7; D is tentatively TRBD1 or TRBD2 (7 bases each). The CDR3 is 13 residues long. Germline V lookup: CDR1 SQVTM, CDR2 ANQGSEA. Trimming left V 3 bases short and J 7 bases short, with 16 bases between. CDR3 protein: CSVDRGGTGEQYF. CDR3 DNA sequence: TGCAGCGTTGACAGGGGGGGCACCGGGGAGCAGTACTTC.

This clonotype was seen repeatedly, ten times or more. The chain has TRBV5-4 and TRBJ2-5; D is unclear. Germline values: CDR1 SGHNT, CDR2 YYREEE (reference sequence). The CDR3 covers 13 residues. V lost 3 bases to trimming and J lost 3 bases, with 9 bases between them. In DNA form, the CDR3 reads TGTGCCAGCAGCTCCATACATGAAGAGACCCAGTACTTC. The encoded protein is CASSSIHEETQYF.

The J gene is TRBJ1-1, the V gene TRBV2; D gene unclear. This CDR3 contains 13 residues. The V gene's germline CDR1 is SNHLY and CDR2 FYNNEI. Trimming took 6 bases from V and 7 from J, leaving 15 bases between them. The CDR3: CASSGSWTNEAFF. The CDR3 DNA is TGTGCCAGCAGCGGTAGTTGGACCAATGAAGCTTTCTTT.

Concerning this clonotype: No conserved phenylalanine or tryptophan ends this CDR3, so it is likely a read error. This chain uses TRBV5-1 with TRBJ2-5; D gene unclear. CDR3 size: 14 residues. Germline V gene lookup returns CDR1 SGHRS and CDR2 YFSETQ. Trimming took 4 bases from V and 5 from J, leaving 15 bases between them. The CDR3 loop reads CASSLRLSGETQYV. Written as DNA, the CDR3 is TGCGCCAGCAGCCTACGCCTAAGTGGTGAGACCCAGTACGTC.

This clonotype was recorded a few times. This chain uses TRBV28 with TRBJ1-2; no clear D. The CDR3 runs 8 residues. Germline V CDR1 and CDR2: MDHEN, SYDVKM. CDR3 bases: TGTGGGAACTATGGCTACACCTTC. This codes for CGNYGYTF.

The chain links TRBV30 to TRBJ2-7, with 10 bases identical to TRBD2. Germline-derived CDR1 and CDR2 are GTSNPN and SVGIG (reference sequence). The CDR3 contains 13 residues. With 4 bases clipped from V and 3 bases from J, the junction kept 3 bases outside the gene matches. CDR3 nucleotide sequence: TGTGCCTGGACTAGCGGGAGTGTCTACGAGCAGTACTTC. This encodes CAWTSGSVYEQYF.